The entry below gives a single TCR beta chain sequence along with its context. Its antigen is unknown. No much larger clone exists at a distance of one base, and base qualities are not known. Preparation of the library involved multiplex PCR. For sequencing, an Illumina HiSeq 4000 was employed. iRepertoire HTBI primers and Arm-PCR amplification of CDR3 regions were used to construct TCR beta libraries. PCR products were gel purified before sequencing. The original pipeline was this. Across samples, about 63 TRBV and 13 to 15 TRBJ segments were identified and used for gene usage analysis of CDR3 amino acid clonotypes. COPE and FqMerger were used to merge filtered high-quality paired reads into contigs. BLAST was used to align contigs to IMGT TRBV, TRBD and TRBJ reference genes, and CDR3 was defined according to IMGT. Highly expanded clones were defined as clonotypes with a frequency above 0.1%. Shannon entropy was used to measure repertoire diversity, and the Gini coefficient was used to measure V-J evenness. A clonotype found in more than one individual was treated as public. Using fastp trimming at Q25 and MiXCR clonotype assembly, TCRdb reanalyzed the public sequencing data and kept in-frame beta chains. Every entry covers one CDR3 protein and lists the most common genes and DNA from its rows. Here the V and J calls rest on TCRdb's processing, not on the authors' analysis. The sample table lists about 500,000 distinct CDR3 sequences, around 15% of them with a count of one. Together, the top ten hold 12% of the sample.

According to the study, the label for this sample's time point signals: newly diagnosed GD, antithyroid drugs for less than 3 months. For both TCR sequencing and RNA sequencing, RNA was extracted from PBMCs using TRIzol. The diagnosis of Graves' disease followed American Thyroid Association guidelines. The patients came from an endocrinology department in Xi'an, China. Each patient gave approximately 10 milliliters of peripheral blood, collected in an EDTA anticoagulant tube. Ficoll Paque Plus density gradient separation was used to isolate PBMCs, and no further T cell sorting was done. An Agilent 2100 Bioanalyzer and agarose gel were used to check RNA quality, and a NanoDrop 2000 was used to measure RNA concentration. This record comes from a study of regulatory T cells in long-lasting Graves disease listed by TCRdb under 2021. The study in broad terms: Patients with newly diagnosed Graves' disease had been on antithyroid drugs for under 3 months. Patients with persistent Graves' disease were compared with patients with newly diagnosed Graves' disease using TCR sequencing and RNA sequencing of peripheral blood. The study took place in China and was registered as a clinical trial. A total of around 35 samples underwent TCR sequencing: around 13 from persistent and approximately 20 from newly diagnosed Graves' disease patients.

Counted from cysteine to phenylalanine, this CDR3 has 17 amino acids. The sequence is cut down to CDR3 DNA, 51 bases in frame from base 1. Trimming removed 1 base from V and 4 bases from J; the gene matches leave 7 bases unexplained. The germline V gene provides CDR1 SGHAT and CDR2 FQNNGV. Beyond this particular receptor, the publication reports: TRBV28, TRBJ1-2 and TRBJ2-5 were preferentially used in persistent disease, while TRBV20-1 and TRBJ2-1 were favored in newly diagnosed disease. Peripheral blood alone was examined, since thyroid tissue, which constituted the primary lesion, could not be accessed. The authors acknowledged the small sample size as a limitation that may reduce accuracy. Lower TCR Shannon entropy and fewer highly expanded clones were observed in persistent Graves' disease patients than in newly diagnosed patients, which suggested clonal expansion. More public clonotypes were shared among persistent patients (roughly 3,000) than among newly diagnosed patients (roughly 1,000). Sequencing and analysis were limited to the TCR beta chain.

Another study also made use of these data, one on T cells in Graves' hyperthyroidism and ophthalmopathy. The second study reports: Stable Graves' hyperthyroidism was defined as the absence of progression to ophthalmopathy over 18 months of follow-up. Hyperthyroidism patients were newly diagnosed, with disease duration under 2 months, and aged 18 to 65 years. Any patient with an uncontrolled infection, another autoimmune disease, pregnancy or lactation was excluded. Diagnoses were established on the basis of clinical symptoms, serum thyroxine and TRAb, thyroid ultrasound, and orbital computed tomography. A first-round RT-PCR of the TCR CDR3 used the HTBI primer set with the Qiagen OneStep RT-PCR kit. Most expanded thyroid clonotypes (frequency above 0.001) were also detected in blood, a finding suggesting that blood repertoires may reflect thyroid immune responses. Ophthalmopathy was separated from stable hyperthyroidism by a 13 V-J signature model, with approximately 90% sensitivity and 81% to 83% specificity obtained in cross-validation and 80%/75% obtained in testing. In validation, progression to ophthalmopathy was predicted by the model with more than 65% sensitivity and about 72% specificity, a median of approximately 6.5 months before onset. To identify distinguishing TCR V-J signatures, a discovery cohort of 90 to 100 patients was used, comprising 40 to 45 with Graves' ophthalmopathy and around 60 with stable Graves' hyperthyroidism. Prospective prediction of ophthalmopathy was tested in an independent validation cohort consisting of some 18 hyperthyroidism patients and approximately 16 patients who later progressed to ophthalmopathy. The roughly 100 discovery patients were randomly divided into training and test sets at a 7:3 ratio. In addition, the study compared T-cell repertoires in thyroid tissue and in blood from roughly six Graves' hyperthyroidism patients. After blood sampling, hyperthyroidism patients were treated with methimazole at a starting dose of 30 mg daily, and ophthalmopathy patients were treated with high-dose intravenous methylprednisolone. Libraries were constructed in a second round of multiplex PCR, after which size selection and purification were performed. Sequencing of the libraries was done on an Illumina HiSeq2000 using paired-end 100 bp reads. SOAPnuke was used to process the raw data, throwing out any read that contained adapters or uncalled bases, had a mean Phred below 15, or lacked an exact constant-primer or identifier match. COPE v1.2.5 was used to merge high-quality paired reads, and clonotypes were defined as unique nucleotide sequences. Clonotypes were aligned to IMGT TRBV, TRBD and TRBJ reference segments using MiTCR v1.1. Analysis was restricted to V-J combinations with a frequency above 0.0001, which covered over 98% of repertoires. A TCS score was defined as the ratio between F50 (clonal expansion) and ExV (chaos), using BLOSUM62-based TCRdist between CDR3 peptides within each V-J. Welch's t-statistics and random forest reduced just over 500 V-J features to about 13, which were used in a naive Bayes classifier (R e1071). No statistical method was used to fix the sample size in advance, and group allocation was not hidden from the investigators. The paper reports TCR Vbeta CDR3 sequencing of some 140 peripheral blood samples: around 41 ophthalmopathy, approximately 74 hyperthyroidism and around 17 progressor patients.

The starting material was peripheral blood mononuclear cells (PBMCs), obtained at new diagnosis, from a patient treated with antithyroid drugs. This clonotype was obtained from a man aged 35 to 55 with Graves disease. Donor details come from another sample of the same person, matched by shared clones. This chain joins TRBV11-2 to TRBJ2-2; 9 of the junction bases match TRBD1. At the DNA level, the sequence is TGTGCCAGCAGCTTAGGGGACCGGGACAGGGCCACCGGGGAGCTGTTTTTT. It encodes CASSLGDRDRATGELFF.